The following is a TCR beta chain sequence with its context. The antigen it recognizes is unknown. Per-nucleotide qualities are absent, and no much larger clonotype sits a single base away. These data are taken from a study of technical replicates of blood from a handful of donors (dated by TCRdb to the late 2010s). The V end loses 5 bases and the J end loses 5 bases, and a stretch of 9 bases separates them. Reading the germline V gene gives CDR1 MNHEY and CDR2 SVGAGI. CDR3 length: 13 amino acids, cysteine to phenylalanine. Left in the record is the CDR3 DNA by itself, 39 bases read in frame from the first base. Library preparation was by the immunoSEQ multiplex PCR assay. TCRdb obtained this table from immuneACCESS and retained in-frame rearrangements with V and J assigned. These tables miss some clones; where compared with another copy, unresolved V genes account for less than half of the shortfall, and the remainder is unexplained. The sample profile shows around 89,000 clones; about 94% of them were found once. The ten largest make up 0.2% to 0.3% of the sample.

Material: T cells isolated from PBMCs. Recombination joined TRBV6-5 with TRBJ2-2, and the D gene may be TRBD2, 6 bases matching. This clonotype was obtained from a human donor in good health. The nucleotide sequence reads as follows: TGTGCCAGCAGTGGACTACAAACCGGGGAGCTGTTTTTT. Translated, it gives CASSGLQTGELFF.